The TCR beta chain described here comes from a study of blood T cell repertoires in COVID-19. TCRdb keeps only in-frame clones here, not all; method: immunoSEQ multiplex PCR. The data hold about 110,000 clones, with 80% to 90% observed a single time. Germline V CDR1 and CDR2: MNHEY, SVGAGI. CDR3 length: 15 residues. The trim removed 5 bases at V and 3 bases at J, leaving 5 bases unmatched. The sequence was collected from an elderly woman with active or convalescent COVID-19. The sequencing input was peripheral blood. J is TRBJ1-3 and V is TRBV6-5; TRBD1 aligns across 9 bases. CDR3 sequence (DNA): TGTGCCAGCAGTCGAACAGGGGGCAGTGGAAACACCATATATTTT. Translating it yields CASSRTGGSGNTIYF.